This record concerns one TCR beta chain sequence. Its antigen is not known. This specimen comes from a study of cytomegalovirus exposure and HLA in healthy donors. Study observations and caveats: TCR beta V segments were, for the most part, productive about 87% or about 30% of the time in an earlier analysis. A reported reduction in N-insertions relative to the roughly 710-donor mean was seen in an Asian-associated ancestry cluster in a later analysis. A few of the chains that were CMV-associated were confirmed in vitro to be specific for CMV antigens.

Though probably carrying unrecorded immune exposures, donors were nominally healthy at sampling. CDR1 and CDR2 from the germline V gene are SGHTA and FQGTGA. V dropped 5 bases and J dropped 0 bases, with 14 bases sitting between them. The CDR3 contains 16 residues. Primers included in the PCR were 60 Vbeta and 13 Jbeta primers. The data were produced by immunoSEQ multiplex PCR, yet TCRdb's version contains in-frame clones alone and is incomplete. The table shows some 150,000 clones, with around 75% occurring only once. The sample taken for sequencing was PBMCs. The clonotype was recovered from a man in his 60s in good health and CMV-seronegative. V gene TRBV7-3 combines with J gene TRBJ2-1; perhaps TRBD2 as D (7 bases). CDR3 protein: CASSPGRGSSYNEQFF. The CDR3 DNA reads as TGTGCCAGCAGCCCGGGGAGGGGGAGCTCCTACAATGAGCAGTTCTTC.